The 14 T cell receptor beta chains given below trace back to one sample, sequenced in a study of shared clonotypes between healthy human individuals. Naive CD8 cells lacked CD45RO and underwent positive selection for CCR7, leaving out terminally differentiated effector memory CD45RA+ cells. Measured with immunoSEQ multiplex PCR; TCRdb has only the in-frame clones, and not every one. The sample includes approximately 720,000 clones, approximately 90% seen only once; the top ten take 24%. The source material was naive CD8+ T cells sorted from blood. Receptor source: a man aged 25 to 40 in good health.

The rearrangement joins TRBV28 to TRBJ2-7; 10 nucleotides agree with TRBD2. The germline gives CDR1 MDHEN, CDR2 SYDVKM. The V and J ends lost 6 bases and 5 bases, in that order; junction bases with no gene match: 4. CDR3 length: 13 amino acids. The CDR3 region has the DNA TGTGCCAGCAGCCCCGGACTAGCGGACGAGCAGTACTTC. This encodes CASSPGLADEQYF.

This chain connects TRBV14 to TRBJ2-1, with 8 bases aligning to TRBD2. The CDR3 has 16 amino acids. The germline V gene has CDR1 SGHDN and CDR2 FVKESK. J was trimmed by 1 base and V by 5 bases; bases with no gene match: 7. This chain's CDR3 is CASSTSGSESYNEQFF. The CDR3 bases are TGTGCCAGCAGCACGAGCGGGAGCGAATCCTACAATGAGCAGTTCTTC.

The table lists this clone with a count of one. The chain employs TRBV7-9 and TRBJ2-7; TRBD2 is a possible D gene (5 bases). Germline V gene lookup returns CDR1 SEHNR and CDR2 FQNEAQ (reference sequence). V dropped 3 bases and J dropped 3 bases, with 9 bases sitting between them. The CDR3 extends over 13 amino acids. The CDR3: CASSFPGYYEQYF. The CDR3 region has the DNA TGTGCCAGCAGCTTTCCGGGATACTACGAGCAGTACTTC.

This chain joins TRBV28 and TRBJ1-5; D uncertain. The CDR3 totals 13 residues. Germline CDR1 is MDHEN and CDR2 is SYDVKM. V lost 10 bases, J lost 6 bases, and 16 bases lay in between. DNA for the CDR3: TGTGCCACCGGGTCTCGAAAGGGTCAGCCCCAGCATTTT. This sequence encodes CATGSRKGQPQHF.

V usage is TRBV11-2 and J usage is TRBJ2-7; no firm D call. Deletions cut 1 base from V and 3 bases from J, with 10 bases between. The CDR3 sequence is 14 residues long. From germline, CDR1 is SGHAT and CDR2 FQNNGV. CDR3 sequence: CASSLVGVRYEQYF. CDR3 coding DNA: TGTGCCAGCAGCTTAGTTGGGGTCCGCTACGAGCAGTACTTC.

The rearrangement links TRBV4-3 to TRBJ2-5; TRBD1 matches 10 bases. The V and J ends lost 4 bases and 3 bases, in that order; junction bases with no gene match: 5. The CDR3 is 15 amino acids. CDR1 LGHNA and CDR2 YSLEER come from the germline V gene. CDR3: CASSPGTGAKETQYF. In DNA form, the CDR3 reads TGCGCCAGCAGCCCTGGGACAGGGGCGAAAGAGACCCAGTACTTC.

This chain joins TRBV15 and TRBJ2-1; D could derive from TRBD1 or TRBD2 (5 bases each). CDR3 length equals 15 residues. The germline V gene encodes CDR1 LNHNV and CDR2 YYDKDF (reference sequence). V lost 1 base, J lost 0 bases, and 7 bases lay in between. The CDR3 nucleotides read TGTGCCACCAGCAGAGGAGGGGTCTCCTACAATGAGCAGTTCTTC. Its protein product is CATSRGGVSYNEQFF. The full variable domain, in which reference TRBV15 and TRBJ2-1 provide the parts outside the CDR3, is DAMVIQNPRYQVTQFGKPVTLSCSQTLNHNVMYWYQQKSSQAPKLLFHYYDKDFNNEADTPDNFQSRRPNTSFCFLDIRSPGLGDTAMYLCATSRGGVSYNEQFFGPGTRLTVL.

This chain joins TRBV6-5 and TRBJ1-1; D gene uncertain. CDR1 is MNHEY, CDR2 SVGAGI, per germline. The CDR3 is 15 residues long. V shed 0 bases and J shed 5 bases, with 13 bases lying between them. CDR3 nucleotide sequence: TGTGCCAGCAGTTACTCGTTCGAGGGAAGGACTGAAGCTTTCTTT. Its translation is CASSYSFEGRTEAFF.

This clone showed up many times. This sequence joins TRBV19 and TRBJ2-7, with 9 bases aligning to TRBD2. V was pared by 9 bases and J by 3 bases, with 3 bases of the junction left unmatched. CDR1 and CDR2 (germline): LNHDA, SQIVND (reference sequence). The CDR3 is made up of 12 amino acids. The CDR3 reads CASSGRNYEQYF. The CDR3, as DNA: TGTGCCAGCAGCGGGAGGAACTACGAGCAGTACTTC.

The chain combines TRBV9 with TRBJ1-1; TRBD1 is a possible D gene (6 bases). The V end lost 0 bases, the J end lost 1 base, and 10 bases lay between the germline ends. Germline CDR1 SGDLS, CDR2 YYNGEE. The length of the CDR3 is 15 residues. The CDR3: CASSVEGGQNTEAFF. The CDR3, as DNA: TGTGCCAGCAGCGTAGAGGGGGGGCAGAACACTGAAGCTTTCTTT.

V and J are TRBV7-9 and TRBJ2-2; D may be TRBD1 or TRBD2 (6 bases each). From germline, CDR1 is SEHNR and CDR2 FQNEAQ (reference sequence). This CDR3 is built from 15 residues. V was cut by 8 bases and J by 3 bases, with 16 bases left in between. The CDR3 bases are TGTGCCAGCTTCAAGGGGGGAGTTGACACCGGGGAGCTGTTTTTT. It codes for CASFKGGVDTGELFF.

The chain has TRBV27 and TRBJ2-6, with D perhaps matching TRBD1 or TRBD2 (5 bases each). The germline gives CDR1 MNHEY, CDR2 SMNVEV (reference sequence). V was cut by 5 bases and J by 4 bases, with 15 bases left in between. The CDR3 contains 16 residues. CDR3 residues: CASSPLPGDGANVLTF. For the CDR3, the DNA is TGTGCCAGCAGTCCCCTTCCCGGGGACGGGGCCAACGTCCTGACTTTC.

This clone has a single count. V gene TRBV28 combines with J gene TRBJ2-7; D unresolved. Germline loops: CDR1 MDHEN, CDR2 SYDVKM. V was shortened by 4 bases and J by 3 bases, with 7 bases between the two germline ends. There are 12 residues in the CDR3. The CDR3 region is CASSYQDYEQYF. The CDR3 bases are TGTGCCAGCAGTTACCAAGACTACGAGCAGTACTTC.

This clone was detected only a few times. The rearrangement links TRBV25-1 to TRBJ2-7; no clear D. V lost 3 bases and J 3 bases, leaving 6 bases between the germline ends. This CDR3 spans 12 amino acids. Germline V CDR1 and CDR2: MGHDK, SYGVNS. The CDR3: CASSDNSYEQYF. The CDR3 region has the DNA TGTGCCAGCAGTGACAATAGCTACGAGCAGTACTTC.